What follows are 16 T cell receptor beta chains derived from one specimen sequenced in a study of siplizumab effects on memory and regulatory T cells. Profiling relied on immunoSEQ multiplex PCR, and the TCRdb table lists in-frame clones only, not all of them. This sample carries over 100,000 clones, around nine tenths of them seen once, and the ten largest clones take about 1.1%. Sequences were obtained from CD4+ T cells sorted from blood. The receptors here all came from a human donor in good health.

The genes are TRBV6-5 and TRBJ2-3; 7 bases are a match to TRBD2. Germline V gene sequence: CDR1 MNHEY, CDR2 SVGAGI. The CDR3 runs to 13 residues. The J segment lost 7 bases and the V segment lost 6 bases, leaving 7 bases of the junction unmatched. The CDR3 spells CASSSVAGYTQYF. CDR3 sequence (DNA): TGTGCCAGCAGCAGCGTAGCGGGTTATACGCAGTATTTT.

This chain links TRBV12-5 with TRBJ2-3, with no clear D. The CDR3 totals 12 residues. V lost 3 bases and J 10 bases, leaving 11 bases between the germline ends. Germline V gene data show CDR1 as LGHNT and CDR2 as FRNRAP. CDR3 coding DNA: TGTGCTAGTGGTTTAGCTGGAGCAGCGCAGTATTTT. Translation gives CASGLAGAAQYF.

The gene calls are TRBV7-8 and TRBJ1-3; possible D gene TRBD1, 6 bases. CDR3 length: 17 residues. CDR1 and CDR2 from the germline V gene are SGHVS and FQNEAQ. Trimming pared 1 base from V and 0 bases from J, leaving 13 bases between. Here the CDR3 reads CASSLVSGAISGNTIYF. DNA of the CDR3: TGTGCCAGCAGCTTAGTTTCGGGGGCGATCTCTGGAAACACCATATATTTT.

The chain uses TRBV9 and TRBJ1-3; tentative D call: TRBD1 (5 bases). Germline assignment: CDR1 SGDLS and CDR2 YYNGEE. This CDR3 is 17 amino acids long. Trimming removed 2 bases at V and 0 bases at J, with 15 bases between. The CDR3 nucleotides read TGTGCCAGCAGCGTCGGGGGGACGTACTCCTCTGGAAACACCATATATTTT. This translates into CASSVGGTYSSGNTIYF.

The gene calls are TRBV5-6 and TRBJ2-7; D remains ambiguous. Per the germline V gene, CDR1 is SGHDT and CDR2 is YYEEEE. V was trimmed by 0 bases and J by 1 base, leaving 5 bases between them. CDR3 size: 13 residues. Written as DNA, the CDR3 is TGTGCCAGCAGCTTGGCTTATTCCTACGAGCAGTACTTC. Encoded protein: CASSLAYSYEQYF.

The gene calls are TRBV20-1 and TRBJ2-5; no firm D call. The CDR3 length is 11 residues. CDR1 and CDR2 from the germline V gene are DFQATT and SNEGSKA (reference sequence). V lost 4 bases and J lost 4, with 7 bases in between. The CDR3 DNA follows: TGCAGTGCTACCGATCTAGAGACCCAGTACTTC. Amino acid sequence: CSATDLETQYF.

V usage is TRBV27 and J usage is TRBJ1-5; the D gene is possibly TRBD1 (6 bases). The CDR3 is 14 amino acids. With 2 bases removed from V and 6 bases from J, the gap between germline ends came to 11 bases. In germline, CDR1 is MNHEY, CDR2 SMNVEV (reference sequence). CDR3 DNA sequence: TGTGCCAGCAGTTTAAACAGGGAAGGTCAGCCCCAGCATTTT. It encodes CASSLNREGQPQHF.

The chain has TRBV5-1 and TRBJ1-3; D is uncertain. CDR3 length: 15 residues. V lost 0 bases and J lost 0, with 7 bases in between. Per the germline V gene, CDR1 is SGHRS and CDR2 is YFSETQ. This CDR3 is CASSLATNSGNTIYF. CDR3 coding DNA: TGCGCCAGCAGCTTGGCCACCAACTCTGGAAACACCATATATTTT.

The V and J genes are TRBV5-4 and TRBJ2-1; perhaps TRBD2 as D (7 bases). This CDR3 comprises 15 residues. Germline V gene lookup returns CDR1 SGHNT and CDR2 YYREEE (reference sequence). The V and J ends lost 2 bases and 6 bases respectively, with 15 bases between them. In DNA form, the CDR3 reads TGTGCCAGCAGCTTTAGGGGGGGAAGCCGCAATGAGCAGTTCTTC. Its translation: CASSFRGGSRNEQFF.

The CDR3 reads CASSIPPDRGGYTF. The CDR3 DNA is TGTGCCAGTAGTATCCCCCCGGACAGGGGTGGCTACACCTTC. The rearrangement uses TRBV19 and TRBJ1-2, with 9 bases fitting TRBD1. CDR3 size: 14 residues. CDR1 and CDR2 (germline): LNHDA, SQIVND (reference sequence). Losses at the gene ends were 3 bases for V and 7 bases for J; bases not matched to a gene: 6.

V usage is TRBV28 and J usage is TRBJ2-5, with D possibly TRBD1 on 5 matching bases. The CDR3 runs to 12 residues. In germline, CDR1 is MDHEN, CDR2 SYDVKM. Trimming took 2 bases from V and 7 from J, leaving 8 bases between them. DNA for the CDR3: TGTGCCAGCAGTTTAGTTACAGGGACCCAGTACTTC. It yields the protein CASSLVTGTQYF.

The chain combines TRBV18 with TRBJ2-2, with 13 bases fitting TRBD2. The CDR3 consists of 17 residues. CDR1 is KGHSH and CDR2 is LQKENI in the germline V gene. Trimming removed 5 bases from V and 5 bases from J; junction bases left unmatched: 8. Here the CDR3 DNA reads TGTGCCAGCTCAACCGGGACTAGCGGGACCGTAACCGGGGAGCTGTTTTTT. Translated, it gives CASSTGTSGTVTGELFF.

This sequence joins TRBV11-2 and TRBJ2-3; D perhaps matches TRBD2 (6 bases). V lost 5 bases and J lost 0, with 15 bases in between. CDR1 is SGHAT, CDR2 FQNNGV, per germline. This CDR3 spans 16 amino acids. The CDR3 DNA reads TGTGCCAGCAGCCGCTCGGGGGTCACTAGCACAGATACGCAGTATTTT. It yields the protein CASSRSGVTSTDTQYF.

V is TRBV7-9 and J is TRBJ2-1, with D perhaps TRBD2 (6 bases). The CDR3 consists of 12 residues. Germline CDR1 SEHNR, CDR2 FQNEAQ (reference sequence). The V gene lost 11 bases and the J gene lost 8 bases, with 16 bases spanning the gap. The CDR3 sequence is CAGKTGEYEQFF. CDR3 DNA: TGTGCCGGCAAGACGGGGGAGTATGAGCAGTTCTTC.

V gene TRBV21-1 combines with J gene TRBJ2-3; the DNA was not compared with TRBD2, the D call given in the table. TRBV21-1 is a known pseudogene. The CDR3 extends over 14 amino acids. The CDR3 coding sequence is TGTGCCAGCAGCAATATCCGTAGCACAGATACGCAGTATTTT. Protein product: CASSNIRSTDTQYF.

This clone has more than one count but fewer than ten. The genes are TRBV11-3 and TRBJ2-7; 11 positions agree with TRBD1. The V segment lost 1 base and the J segment 6 bases; nucleotides outside the gene matches: 11. The length of the CDR3 is 17 residues. CDR1 and CDR2 (germline): SGHNT, YENEEA. CDR3 loop: CASSLGAYGTGGCEQYF. In nucleotides, the CDR3 is TGTGCCAGCAGCTTAGGGGCTTACGGGACAGGGGGTTGCGAGCAGTACTTC.